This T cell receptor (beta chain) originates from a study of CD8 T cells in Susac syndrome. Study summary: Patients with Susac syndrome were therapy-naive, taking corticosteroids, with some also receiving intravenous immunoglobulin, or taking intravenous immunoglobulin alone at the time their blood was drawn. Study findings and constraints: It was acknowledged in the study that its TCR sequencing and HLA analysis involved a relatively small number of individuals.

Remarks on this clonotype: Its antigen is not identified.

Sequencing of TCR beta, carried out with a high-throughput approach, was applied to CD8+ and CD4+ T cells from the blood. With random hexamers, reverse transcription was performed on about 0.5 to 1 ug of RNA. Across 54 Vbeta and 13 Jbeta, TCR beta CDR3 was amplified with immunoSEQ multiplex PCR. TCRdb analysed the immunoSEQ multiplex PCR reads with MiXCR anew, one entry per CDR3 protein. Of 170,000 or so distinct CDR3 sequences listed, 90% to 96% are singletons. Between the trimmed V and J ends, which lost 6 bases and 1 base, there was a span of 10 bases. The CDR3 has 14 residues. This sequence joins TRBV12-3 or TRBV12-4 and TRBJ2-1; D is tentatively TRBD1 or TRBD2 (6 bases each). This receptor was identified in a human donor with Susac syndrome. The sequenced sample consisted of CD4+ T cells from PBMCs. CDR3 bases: TGTGCCAGCAGGAGGGGGGAATCCTACAATGAGCAGTTCTTC. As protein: CASRRGESYNEQFF.